This T cell receptor beta chain originates from a study of control samples from healthy donors and cancer patients. Produced via immunoSEQ multiplex PCR; TCRdb's table is partial and in-frame only. The sample carries 390,000 or so clones, 80% to 95% recorded once. The CDR3 length is 15 residues. CDR1 is MNHEY and CDR2 is SMNVEV in the germline V gene (reference sequence). Trimming took 7 bases from V and 8 from J; bases not matched to a gene: 11. This TCR was recovered from a man between 35 and 55 years old with head and neck cancer. Sequencing was carried out using PBMCs. The chain joins TRBV27 to TRBJ2-1, with 10 positions matching TRBD1. CDR3 loop: CASKGGDRGMDEQFF. The DNA of the CDR3 is TGTGCCAGCAAGGGTGGGGACAGGGGCATGGATGAGCAGTTCTTC.